These 27 T cell receptor beta chains share one sample of origin, sequenced in a study of human T cells and chemical hapten exposure. TCRdb fed the RACE reads into MiXCR, producing one record per CDR3 protein. The table shows around 250,000 distinct CDR3 sequences, with 7% to 10% occurring only once. Indicated time point: pre-sensitization, week 0. Documented treatment: therapeutic diphenylcyclopropenone sensitization with weekly scalp DPC. Here the sequenced sample was whole blood, taken in connection with sensitization to the hapten diphenylcyclopropenone (DPC). The receptors were sampled from a woman aged 35 to 49 with alopecia areata. Some clones in this sample may be carry-over from other donors' samples.

The table lists this clonotype with a few counts. V gene TRBV27 combines with J gene TRBJ2-1; D assignment may be TRBD1 or TRBD2 (5 bases each). Trimming stripped 5 bases from V and 4 bases from J, with 12 bases between. The CDR3 runs 14 residues. Per germline, CDR1 MNHEY and CDR2 SMNVEV (reference sequence). CDR3 bases: TGTGCCAGCAGTAGTCAGGGACCGTACAATGAGCAGTTCTTC. Residues: CASSSQGPYNEQFF.

The table lists this clonotype with a few counts. This chain uses TRBV20-1 with TRBJ1-5; D not certain. CDR3 length: 13 residues. CDR1 is DFQATT and CDR2 is SNEGSKA in the germline V gene (reference sequence). The germline V and J ends were trimmed by 1 base and 2 bases, with 6 bases remaining between them. The CDR3 sequence: CSARGRGNQPQHF. The CDR3 nucleotides read TGCAGTGCTAGAGGTAGGGGCAATCAGCCCCAGCATTTT.

There are many counts of this clonotype. The CDR3 sequence: CAISGGQGTKEFGRPTDTQYF. The CDR3 DNA is TGTGCCATCAGTGGGGGACAGGGAACTAAAGAATTCGGTCGTCCCACAGATACGCAGTATTTT. This chain links TRBV10-3 with TRBJ2-3, with 9 bases identical to TRBD1. The CDR3 is 21 amino acids. Germline values: CDR1 ENHRY, CDR2 SYGVKD. V trimming: 4 bases; J trimming: 2 bases; junction bases outside the gene matches: 22.

This chain connects TRBV7-2 to TRBJ1-2; D ambiguous. V was pared by 4 bases and J by 5 bases, with 8 bases between. The length of the CDR3 is 12 residues. Per germline, CDR1 SGHTA and CDR2 FQGNSA. The DNA for the CDR3 is TGTGCCAGCAGCTCAGTGGGGTATGGCTACACCTTC. It translates to CASSSVGYGYTF.

A few counts support this clonotype. The rearrangement links TRBV5-1 to TRBJ2-5; 8 nucleotides match TRBD1. The CDR3 runs 14 residues. Germline CDR1 is SGHRS and CDR2 is YFSETQ. Trimming at V came to 3 bases and at J to 0 bases, leaving 1 base not matched to a gene. CDR3 DNA: TGCGCCAGCAGCTCGACAGGGGACCAAGAGACCCAGTACTTC. Its protein is CASSSTGDQETQYF.

This clonotype was recorded at least ten times. The chain recombines TRBV25-1 with TRBJ2-7; 7 bases align to TRBD1. This CDR3 region has 14 residues. Germline-derived CDR1 and CDR2 are MGHDK and SYGVNS. Losses at the gene ends were 4 bases for V and 3 bases for J; bases not matched to a gene: 6. The CDR3: CASSGDSFYYEQYF. DNA of the CDR3: TGTGCCAGCAGTGGGGACAGCTTCTACTACGAGCAGTACTTC.

This clonotype showed up many times. The chain joins TRBV7-9 to TRBJ1-5, with D perhaps matching TRBD1 (5 bases). V was shortened by 0 bases and J by 4 bases, with 7 bases between the two germline ends. Germline V CDR1 and CDR2: SEHNR, FQNEAQ (reference sequence). CDR3 length: 14 amino acids. CDR3 coding DNA: TGTGCCAGCAGCTTAGCGGGGGGGAATCAGCCCCAGCATTTT. This translates into CASSLAGGNQPQHF.

This chain connects TRBV15 to TRBJ2-5; 9 bases are a match to TRBD2. This CDR3 is built from 17 residues. Looked up from germline, CDR1 is LNHNV and CDR2 is YYDKDF (reference sequence). Unmatched junction bases numbered 10, after V lost 3 bases and J lost 2 bases. The CDR3 DNA is TGTGCCACCAGCAGGGCTTTTAGCGGGAGATCTCAAGAGACCCAGTACTTC. It encodes CATSRAFSGRSQETQYF.

The table lists this clonotype with many counts. The chain recombines TRBV6-5 with TRBJ2-5; no reliable D call. From germline, CDR1 is MNHEY and CDR2 SVGAGI. CDR3 length: 13 residues. The V end lost 6 bases, the J end lost 5 bases, and 13 bases lay between the germline ends. In DNA form, the CDR3 reads TGTGCCAGCAGCCGGAGTGAAATGGAGACCCAGTACTTC. This sequence encodes CASSRSEMETQYF.

The V gene is TRBV14, the J gene TRBJ1-2; 7 nucleotides line up with TRBD1. The CDR3 is made up of 15 amino acids. With 4 bases clipped from V and 5 bases from J, the junction kept 10 bases outside the gene matches. Germline V gene data show CDR1 as SGHDN and CDR2 as FVKESK. CDR3 nucleotide sequence: TGTGCCAGCAGCCCTAGGACAGGTTTCTTTTATGGCTACACCTTC. The encoded protein is CASSPRTGFFYGYTF.

This clonotype was seen a few times. The chain recombines TRBV12-3 or TRBV12-4 with TRBJ2-3; 9 nucleotides agree with TRBD1. V shed 5 bases and J 2 bases; nucleotides not matched to a gene: 2. This CDR3 has 14 amino acids. The CDR3 loop reads CASSRDRDTDTQYF. CDR3 bases: TGTGCCAGCAGTCGGGACAGGGACACAGATACGCAGTATTTT.

This chain joins TRBV7-2 and TRBJ2-5, with 7 nucleotides matching TRBD2. J gave up 7 bases and V 0 bases, and 11 bases lay outside the gene matches. Germline assignment: CDR1 SGHTA and CDR2 FQGNSA. This CDR3 comprises 16 residues. DNA for the CDR3: TGTGCCAGCAGCTTAGCGAAGGCTAGCGGCGCGGGGACCCAGTACTTC. It translates to CASSLAKASGAGTQYF.

This clonotype was counted a few times. The chain recombines TRBV2 with TRBJ2-1; 11 bases agree with TRBD2. J was trimmed by 2 bases and V by 3 bases; bases with no gene match: 6. The CDR3 is 17 residues long. CDR1 and CDR2 from the germline V gene are SNHLY and FYNNEI. CDR3 DNA: TGTGCCAGCAGTGACGGTACTAGCGGGAGTGCCTACAATGAGCAGTTCTTC. It yields the protein CASSDGTSGSAYNEQFF.

This clonotype showed up just a few times. The V and J genes are TRBV5-1 and TRBJ2-7, with 9 bases fitting TRBD2. The CDR3 has 14 amino acids. The V gene's germline CDR1 is SGHRS and CDR2 YFSETQ. V lost 4 bases, J lost 6 bases, and 8 bases stayed unmatched. Written as DNA, the CDR3 is TGCGCCAGCAGCCTTTCCTTGACTAGCGGCGAGCAGTACTTC. This gives the protein CASSLSLTSGEQYF.

This clonotype was found a few times. This chain joins TRBV29-1 and TRBJ1-1; no reliable D call. Trimming took off 5 bases at V and 2 bases at J, with 12 bases between the two ends. Per germline, CDR1 SQVTM and CDR2 ANQGSEA. The CDR3 loop spans 13 amino acids. CDR3 DNA: TGCAGCGTTTCAGTTCGGGGAAACACTGAAGCTTTCTTT. It translates to CSVSVRGNTEAFF. Based on the CDR3 plus reference TRBV29-1 and TRBJ1-1, the full variable domain is SAVISQKPSRDICQRGTSLTIQCQVDSQVTMMFWYRQQPGQSLTLIATANQGSEATYESGFVIDKFPISRPNLTFSTLTVSNMSPEDSSIYLCSVSVRGNTEAFFGQGTRLTVV.

This clonotype was detected a few times. This chain uses TRBV2 with TRBJ2-5, with 9 bases matching TRBD1. Germline V gene lookup returns CDR1 SNHLY and CDR2 FYNNEI. The CDR3 loop spans 13 amino acids. V lost 7 bases, J lost 6 bases, and 6 bases stayed unmatched. The CDR3 DNA is TGTGCCAGCATAGGGGACAGGGCGCAGACCCAGTACTTC. Translated, it gives CASIGDRAQTQYF.

V and J are TRBV5-1 and TRBJ2-5; 8 positions agree with TRBD1. Germline loops: CDR1 SGHRS, CDR2 YFSETQ. This CDR3 has 14 amino acids. V was clipped by 7 bases and J by 1 base; unmatched bases: 6. CDR3 coding DNA: TGCGCCAGCTCCGAAACAGGGGGCCAAGAGACCCAGTACTTC. This translates into CASSETGGQETQYF.

The chain joins TRBV27 to TRBJ1-1; the match to TRBD1 covers 11 bases. From germline, CDR1 is MNHEY and CDR2 SMNVEV (reference sequence). V shed 8 bases and J 4 bases; nucleotides not matched to a gene: 6. The length of the CDR3 is 14 residues. This CDR3 is CASRAGTGGTEAFF. The CDR3 DNA reads as TGTGCCAGCCGCGCCGGGACAGGGGGCACTGAAGCTTTCTTT.

In this sample, this clonotype turned up a few times. The chain is built from TRBV29-1 and TRBJ2-7; the D gene is possibly TRBD2 (7 bases). V was pared by 3 bases and J by 2 bases, with 11 bases between. CDR1 and CDR2 (germline): SQVTM, ANQGSEA. This CDR3 has 13 residues. The CDR3, as DNA: TGCAGCGTTGATGGGGGGGCAACCTACGAGCAGTACTTC. It codes for CSVDGGATYEQYF.

This clonotype was picked up a small number of times. The V gene is TRBV6-5, the J gene TRBJ1-4, with a weak D call TRBD1 (6 bases). Germline CDR1 and CDR2: MNHEY and SVGAGI. The CDR3 is 13 amino acids. V was pared by 8 bases and J by 6 bases, with 13 bases between. CDR3: CASRDGTYEKLFF. DNA of the CDR3: TGTGCCAGCCGCGACGGGACATATGAAAAACTGTTTTTT.

This clonotype was seen a handful of times. The rearrangement joins TRBV6-4 to TRBJ1-1; a weak D match, TRBD1 (5 bases). The V gene's germline CDR1 is MRHNA and CDR2 SNTAGT. This CDR3 has 15 amino acids. V lost 4 bases and J lost 4, with 16 bases in between. In DNA form, the CDR3 reads TGTGCCAGCAGTGGAGGAACAGGAGGGAGCACTGAAGCTTTCTTT. This codes for CASSGGTGGSTEAFF.

The chain combines TRBV2 with TRBJ2-7; D assignment may be TRBD1 or TRBD2 (5 bases each). The CDR3 consists of 16 residues. CDR1 is SNHLY, CDR2 FYNNEI, per germline. V was clipped by 5 bases and J by 2 bases, with 19 bases between them. The CDR3 is CASSRSGTPAPYEQYF. The DNA for the CDR3 is TGTGCCAGCAGTCGTTCCGGGACCCCGGCCCCCTACGAGCAGTACTTC.

Ten or more counts support this clonotype. The chain uses TRBV6-2 or TRBV6-3 and TRBJ1-2; D is uncertain. The CDR3 loop spans 14 amino acids. Trimming left V 6 bases short and J 3 bases short, with 14 bases between. CDR1 is MNHEY and CDR2 is SVGEGT in the germline V gene. The CDR3 DNA reads as TGTGCCAGCAGCAGCTCACTCAGGCACTATGGCTACACCTTC. It is translated as CASSSSLRHYGYTF.

This sequence joins TRBV3-1 and TRBJ1-1; no firm D call. CDR1 is LGHDT and CDR2 is YNNKEL in the germline V gene (reference sequence). CDR3 length: 15 residues. Trimming removed 4 bases at V and 3 bases at J, with 15 bases between. The CDR3: CASSPRGQPYTEAFF. CDR3 nucleotides: TGTGCCAGCAGCCCGAGAGGGCAACCGTACACTGAAGCTTTCTTT.

V usage is TRBV6-5 and J usage is TRBJ1-2; D uncertain. Germline-derived CDR1 and CDR2 are MNHEY and SVGAGI. V was cut by 2 bases and J by 5 bases, with 9 bases left in between. The CDR3 has 13 amino acids. This CDR3 reads CASSYPDRYGYTF. The CDR3 DNA follows: TGTGCCAGCAGTTACCCGGACCGATATGGCTACACCTTC.

This clonotype was seen many times. The gene calls are TRBV29-1 and TRBJ2-2, with TRBD1 matching over 7 bases. The CDR3 is 15 amino acids. Trimming took 5 bases from V and 2 from J; bases not matched to a gene: 8. Germline CDR1 and CDR2: SQVTM and ANQGSEA. The CDR3 DNA follows: TGCAGCGTTTTAAGACAGGGCTTTAACACCGGGGAGCTGTTTTTT. Translated: CSVLRQGFNTGELFF.

This chain joins TRBV28 and TRBJ2-5; 11 nucleotides agree with TRBD1. The CDR3 has 14 amino acids. Per germline, CDR1 MDHEN and CDR2 SYDVKM. The J segment lost 6 bases and the V segment lost 5 bases, leaving 5 bases of the junction unmatched. CDR3 in amino acids: CASSRTGGGKTQYF. The DNA of the CDR3 is TGTGCCAGCAGTCGGACAGGGGGCGGCAAGACCCAGTACTTC.